Listed below are T cell receptor beta chains from one sample, sequenced in a study of Graves' ophthalmopathy and Graves' hyperthyroidism. TCRdb passed the multiplex PCR reads through MiXCR, listing each CDR3 protein once. The profile shows just over 600,000 distinct CDR3 sequences, about 24% of them singletons. Sequencing used peripheral blood. The receptor set was obtained from a woman younger than 35 with stable Graves' hyperthyroidism. Some clones in this sample may be carry-over from other donors' samples. Each CDR3 is given with its conserved first and last residue. A D gene is named only where the DNA matches it firmly. Clone size is shown for a subset of rows, as once, few, many or a class of expanded clone.

j_call	d_call	v_call	clone_size	cdr3_aa	cdr3_nt
TRBJ1-5	NA	TRBV11-2	few	CASSLSAGWEGQPQHF	TGTGCCAGCAGCTTAAGTGCAGGGTGGGAGGGTCAGCCCCAGCATTTT
TRBJ1-1	NA	TRBV11-3	NA	CASSFSGRGTEAFF	TGTGCCAGCAGCTTCTCCGGGCGAGGCACTGAAGCTTTCTTT
TRBJ2-7	TRBD1	TRBV6-1	many	CASSEAGQGYVHEQYF	TGTGCCAGCAGTGAAGCCGGACAGGGGTACGTCCACGAGCAGTACTTC
TRBJ2-5	NA	TRBV2	many	CASSDREQETQYF	TGTGCCAGCAGTGACAGGGAACAAGAGACCCAGTACTTC
TRBJ1-1	NA	TRBV18	many	CASSPQAEAFF	TGTGCCAGCTCACCACAGGCTGAAGCTTTCTTT
TRBJ2-5	NA	TRBV5-1	NA	CASSFLLSGQETQYF	TGCGCCAGCAGCTTTTTATTAAGCGGTCAAGAGACCCAGTACTTC
TRBJ2-7	TRBD1	TRBV9	few	CASSATPGTGDSYEQYF	TGTGCCAGCAGCGCCACCCCCGGGACAGGGGATTCCTACGAGCAGTACTTC
TRBJ2-7	NA	TRBV2	many	CAGSEGASEQYF	TGTGCCGGCAGTGAGGGCGCCTCCGAGCAGTACTTC
TRBJ2-7	NA	TRBV5-1	NA	CASSRLGLDYEQYF	TGCGCCAGCAGCCGGCTAGGTCTGGACTACGAGCAGTACTTC
TRBJ2-2	NA	TRBV24-1	few	CATSDFGAGKTGELFF	TGTGCCACCAGTGATTTTGGGGCAGGGAAAACCGGGGAGCTGTTTTTT